This T cell receptor beta chain was recorded in a study of OX40 agonist ivuxolimab in advanced cancers. For the study at large: Dose-escalation patients had hepatocellular carcinoma, melanoma, renal cell or head and neck cancer. Those enrolled were about 82% male, with a mean age of about 66 years and ages from about 20 to 90.

This clone has more than one count but fewer than ten. What it binds is not known. V lost 10 bases and J 7 bases, leaving 11 bases between the germline ends. This CDR3 is 11 amino acids long. The germline V gene has CDR1 MNHEY and CDR2 SVGAGI. Assay used: immunoSEQ multiplex PCR; TCRdb lists only in-frame clones, some missing. The table records around 49,000 clones, more than 80% of them present only once. Study conclusions and caveats: There was clonal expansion of CD4+ and CD8+ blood T cells by week 6 at 0.1 to 3.0 mg/kg.

The material sequenced was CD4+ or CD8+ T cells sorted from blood, taken in a trial of the OX40 agonist ivuxolimab. This TCR was sampled from an adult with an advanced solid tumor such as melanoma, head and neck, liver or kidney cancer. The V and J genes are TRBV6-5 and TRBJ2-1; a weak D match, TRBD2 (5 bases). The CDR3 loop is CATGLSNEQFF. In DNA, the CDR3 is TGTGCCACCGGACTTTCTAATGAGCAGTTCTTC.